A selection of T cell receptor beta chains follows, all from one sample in a study of a mutant IDH1 vaccine in newly diagnosed glioma. Their antigens remain unidentified. Profiling relied on immunoSEQ multiplex PCR, and the TCRdb table lists in-frame clones only, not all of them. The sample lists 35,000 to 40,000 clones, 75% to 85% occurring once. Specimen: PBMCs, collected from a glioma patient whose treatment included an IDH1 peptide vaccine. All receptors come from a man aged 35-49 years with glioma. Each CDR3 is given with its conserved first and last residue. D genes are given only for firm matches. Where a row states a size, it is once, few, many or the class of an expanded clone; other rows omit it.

clone_size | d_call | j_call | v_call | cdr3_aa | cdr3_nt
- | - | TRBJ2-7 | TRBV10-2 | CASRAGTTPYEQYF | TGCGCCAGCAGGGCCGGGACCACCCCCTACGAGCAGTACTTC
- | TRBD1 | TRBJ1-1 | TRBV11-2 | CASSLGTLGQVVNTEAFF | TGTGCCAGCAGCTTAGGGACCCTCGGACAGGTGGTGAACACTGAAGCTTTCTTT
few | - | TRBJ1-5 | TRBV7-2 | CASAPGTGNQPQHF | TGTGCCAGCGCCCCAGGGACGGGAAATCAGCCCCAGCATTTT
- | - | TRBJ1-2 | TRBV18 | CASSFRQLYGYTF | TGTGCCAGCTCATTTCGACAGCTATATGGCTACACCTTC
- | - | TRBJ1-4 | TRBV7-6 | CASSSGFTGSLGGKLFF | TGTGCCAGCAGCTCGGGCTTCACAGGTTCCCTAGGGGGAAAACTGTTTTTT
- | - | TRBJ2-3 | TRBV28 | CASSLGVKLKVNTDTQYF | TGTGCCAGCAGTTTAGGGGTAAAACTTAAGGTAAACACAGATACGCAGTATTTT
- | - | TRBJ2-7 | TRBV11-1 | CASSLGVGYEQYF | TGTGCCAGCAGCTTAGGTGTGGGGTACGAGCAGTACTTC
- | - | TRBJ2-2 | TRBV10-1 | CASANRRDKNTGELFF | TGCGCCAGCGCAAATAGACGGGACAAAAACACCGGGGAGCTGTTTTTT
- | - | TRBJ2-7 | TRBV11-2 | CASRPGRVTYEQYF | TGTGCCAGTCGACCGGGCAGGGTAACCTACGAGCAGTACTTC
once | - | TRBJ1-4 | TRBV5-4 | CASAPGGNEKLFF | TGTGCCAGCGCCCCCGGGGGAAATGAAAAACTGTTTTTT
- | - | TRBJ2-5 | TRBV28 | CASSPSRGQETQYF | TGTGCCAGCAGTCCCTCTAGGGGGCAAGAGACCCAGTACTTC
- | - | TRBJ2-7 | TRBV7-2 | CASSHPGSYEQYF | TGTGCCAGCAGCCATCCGGGCTCCTACGAGCAGTACTTC
few | - | TRBJ1-4 | TRBV5-4 | CASSQEAVTGRKEKLFF | TGTGCCAGCAGCCAAGAGGCGGTAACAGGGAGGAAAGAAAAACTGTTTTTT
- | - | TRBJ2-7 | TRBV30 | CAWSGAWGGHEQYF | TGTGCCTGGAGTGGGGCGTGGGGGGGCCACGAGCAGTACTTC
- | - | TRBJ2-6 | TRBV9 | CASSGSGANVLTF | TGTGCCAGCAGCGGGTCTGGGGCCAACGTCCTGACTTTC
- | - | TRBJ2-6 | TRBV19 | CASSDWWAGANVLTF | TGTGCCAGTAGTGATTGGTGGGCTGGGGCCAACGTCCTGACTTTC
few | TRBD1 | TRBJ1-3 | TRBV19 | CASTTPQGAGNTIYF | TGTGCCAGTACTACGCCCCAGGGGGCTGGAAACACCATATATTTT
- | TRBD1 | TRBJ2-2 | TRBV19 | CASKGQGLGELFF | TGTGCCAGTAAGGGACAGGGGCTCGGGGAGCTGTTTTTT
- | - | TRBJ1-6 | TRBV7-6 | CASSPGDNYSPLHF | TGTGCCAGCAGCCCTGGGGATAATTATTCACCCCTCCACTTT
- | - | TRBJ1-1 | TRBV21-1 | CASRQRTATLNTEAFF | TGTGCCAGCAGACAACGGACAGCTACTCTGAACACTGAAGCTTTCTTT
- | - | TRBJ2-7 | TRBV7-2 | CASSLGGTPSYEQYF | TGTGCCAGCAGCTTAGGTGGCACCCCCTCCTACGAGCAGTACTTC
- | - | TRBJ2-7 | TRBV27 | CASSLIGGGYEQYF | TGTGCCAGCAGTTTGATCGGGGGTGGGTACGAGCAGTACTTC
once | TRBD2 | TRBJ2-2 | TRBV7-9 | CASSLEGLAGSHRGLFF | TGTGCCAGCAGCTTAGAGGGACTAGCGGGCTCACACCGGGGGCTGTTTTTT